This T cell receptor beta chain came from a study of T cells in localized non-small cell lung cancer (dated by TCRdb to the early 2020s). Regarding the study in general: The study examined T cell repertoires in roughly 240 patients with early-stage NSCLC and compared tumors with uninvolved tumor-adjacent lungs. The cohort was made up of under 250 treatment-naive NSCLC patients whose localized lung tumors had been resected. NSCLC patients had a mean age of approximately 70 years, and 129 were male and around 110 female.

TCR beta CDR3 regions were sequenced from DNA using the immunoSEQ Assay. The authors' analysis ran thus. T cell density was computed as TCR beta template counts normalized to usable DNA estimated by amplifying housekeeping genes. Using the preseqR package, richness was estimated by extrapolating to 120,000 templates for tissue samples and 400,000 templates for PBMC samples. Clonality was defined by subtracting Pielou's evenness from one. Tissue-enriched TCRs were identified through differential abundance testing performed on productive amino-acid clonotypes, with a minimum total count of 5 and an alpha of 0.1. Repertoire overlap between compartments was quantified with the Jaccard Index and Morisita Overlap Index. TCR beta CDR3s were clustered by GLIPH together with public tetramer-defined viral CDR3s, and at least three viral sequences plus V-gene enrichment were required for viral motifs. TCRdb re-hosts the immuneACCESS table, in-frame sequences only. Its copies lack some clones; in the studies checked, an unresolved V gene accounts for under half of them, and the cause for the rest is not known. Clone size and the V and J calls come from that table; the DNA yielded D and trimming. The sample yields about 3,900 clones; around 30% were counted once. Roughly 22% of the sample is taken by the ten largest.

Comment on this clone: What antigen it recognizes has not been identified. No per-base quality is available; no much larger clone lies one base away.

General conclusions and limits of the study: Uninvolved tumor-adjacent lung showed the highest T cell clonality, higher than tumor, which suggests more focused antigenic responses in the adjacent lung. Higher blood T cell density associated with longer overall survival, while higher adjacent-lung clonality associated with shorter survival. Of the top 100 tumor clones, a median of about 53 were detected in paired uninvolved adjacent lung; approximately 30 were also among that lung's top 100. Because of the exploratory design, TCR variables were selected using unadjusted p-values without false-discovery rate correction. Because multi-region tumor sequencing was not performed, intratumor heterogeneity could not be ruled out.

At diagnosis, tumor, uninvolved tumor-adjacent lung and peripheral blood were collected and then preserved as a mix of FFPE and fresh-frozen material. The sequencing here drew on lung tumor tissue, taken before any cancer treatment. This clonotype was obtained from a male donor aged 60 or older with stage III lung adenocarcinoma.

CDR3 sequence: CAISESLGNTEAFF. The nucleotides are TGTGCCATCAGTGAGTCGCTCGGGAACACTGAAGCTTTCTTT. This receptor chain uses TRBV10-3 and TRBJ1-1, with no confidently assigned D gene. For CDR1 and CDR2, the germline V gene lists ENHRY and SYGVKD. The V and J ends are trimmed by 0 bases and 1 base, leaving 6 bases between them. The CDR3 starts with the cysteine, ends with the phenylalanine, and has 14 residues. Of the read, only the CDR3 DNA is kept; its 42 bases are in frame from base 1.